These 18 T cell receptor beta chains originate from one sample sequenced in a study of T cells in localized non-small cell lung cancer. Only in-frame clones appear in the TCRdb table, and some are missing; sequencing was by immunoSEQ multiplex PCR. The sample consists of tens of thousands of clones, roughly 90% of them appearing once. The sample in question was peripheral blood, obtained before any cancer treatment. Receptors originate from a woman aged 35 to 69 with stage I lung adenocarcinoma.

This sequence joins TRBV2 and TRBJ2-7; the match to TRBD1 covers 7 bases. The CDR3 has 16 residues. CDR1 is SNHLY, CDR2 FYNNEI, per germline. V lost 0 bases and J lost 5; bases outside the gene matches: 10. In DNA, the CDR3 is TGTGCCAGCAGTGAAGCGCCCGACAGGGAAAGGGACGAGCAGTACTTC. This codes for CASSEAPDRERDEQYF.

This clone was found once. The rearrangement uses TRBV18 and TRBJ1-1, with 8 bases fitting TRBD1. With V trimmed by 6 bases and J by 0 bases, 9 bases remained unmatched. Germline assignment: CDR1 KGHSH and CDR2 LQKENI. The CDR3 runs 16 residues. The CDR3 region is CASSPTQGAVNTEAFF. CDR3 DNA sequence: TGTGCCAGCTCCCCCACCCAGGGGGCCGTGAACACTGAAGCTTTCTTT.

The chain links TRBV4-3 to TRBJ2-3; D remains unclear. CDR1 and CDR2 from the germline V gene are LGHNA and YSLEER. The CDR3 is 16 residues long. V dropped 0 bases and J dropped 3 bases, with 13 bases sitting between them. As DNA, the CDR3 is TGCGCCAGCAGCCAAGAAGCCGCGAGACCGACAGATACGCAGTATTTT. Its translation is CASSQEAARPTDTQYF.

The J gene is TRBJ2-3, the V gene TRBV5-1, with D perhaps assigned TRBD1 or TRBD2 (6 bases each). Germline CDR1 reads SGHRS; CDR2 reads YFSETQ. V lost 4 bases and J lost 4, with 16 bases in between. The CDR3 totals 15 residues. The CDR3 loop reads CASSPGAQAADTQYF. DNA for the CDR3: TGCGCCAGCAGCCCGGGGGCACAGGCGGCAGATACGCAGTATTTT.

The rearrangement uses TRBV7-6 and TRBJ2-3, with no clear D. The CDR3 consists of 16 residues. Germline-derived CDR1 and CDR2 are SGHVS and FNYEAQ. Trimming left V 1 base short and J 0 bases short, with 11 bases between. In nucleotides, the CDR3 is TGTGCCAGCAGCTTAGAGGCCGGATTGAGCACAGATACGCAGTATTTT. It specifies CASSLEAGLSTDTQYF. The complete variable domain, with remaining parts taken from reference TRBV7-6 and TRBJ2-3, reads GAGVSQSPRYKVTKRGQDVALRCDPISGHVSLYWYRQALGQGPEFLTYFNYEAQQDKSGLPNDRFSAERPEGSISTLTIQRTEQRDSAMYRCASSLEAGLSTDTQYFGPGTRLTVL.

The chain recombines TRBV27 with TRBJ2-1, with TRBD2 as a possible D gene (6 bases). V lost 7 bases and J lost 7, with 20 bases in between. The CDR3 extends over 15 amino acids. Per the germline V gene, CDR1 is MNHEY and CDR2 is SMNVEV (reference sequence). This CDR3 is CASIQRGSPSNEQFF. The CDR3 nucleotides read TGTGCCAGCATACAACGGGGGAGTCCTTCGAATGAGCAGTTCTTC.

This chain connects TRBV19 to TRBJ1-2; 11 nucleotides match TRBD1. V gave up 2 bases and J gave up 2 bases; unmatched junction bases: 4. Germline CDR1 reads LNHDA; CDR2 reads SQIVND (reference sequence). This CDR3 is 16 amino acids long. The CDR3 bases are TGTGCCAGTAGTATACTCAGGGACAGGGGGAACTATGGCTACACCTTC. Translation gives CASSILRDRGNYGYTF.

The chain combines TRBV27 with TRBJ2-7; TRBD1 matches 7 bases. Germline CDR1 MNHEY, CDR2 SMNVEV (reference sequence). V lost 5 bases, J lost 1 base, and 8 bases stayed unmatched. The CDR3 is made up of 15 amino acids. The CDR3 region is CASSRDSATSYEQYF. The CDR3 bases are TGTGCCAGCAGTCGGGACAGCGCGACGTCCTACGAGCAGTACTTC.

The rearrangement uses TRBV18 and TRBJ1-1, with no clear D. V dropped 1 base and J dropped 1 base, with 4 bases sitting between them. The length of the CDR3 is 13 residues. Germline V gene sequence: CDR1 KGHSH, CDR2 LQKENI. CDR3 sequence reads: CASSPRGNTEAFF. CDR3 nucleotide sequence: TGTGCCAGCTCACCACGGGGGAACACTGAAGCTTTCTTT.

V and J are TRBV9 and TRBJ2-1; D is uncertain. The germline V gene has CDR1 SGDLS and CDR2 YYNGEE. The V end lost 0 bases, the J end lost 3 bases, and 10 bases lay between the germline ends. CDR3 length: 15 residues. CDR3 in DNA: TGTGCCAGCAGCGTAGAAGGATCATACTACAATGAGCAGTTCTTC. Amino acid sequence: CASSVEGSYYNEQFF.

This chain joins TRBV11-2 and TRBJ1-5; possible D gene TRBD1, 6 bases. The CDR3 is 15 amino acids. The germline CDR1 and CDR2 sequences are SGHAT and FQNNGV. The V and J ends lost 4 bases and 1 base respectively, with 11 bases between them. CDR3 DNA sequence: TGTGCCAGCAGCTCGAACAGGGAGAGCAATCAGCCCCAGCATTTT. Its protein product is CASSSNRESNQPQHF. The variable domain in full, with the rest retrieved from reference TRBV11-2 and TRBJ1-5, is EAGVAQSPRYKIIEKRQSVAFWCNPISGHATLYWYQQILGQGPKLLIQFQNNGVVDDSQLPKDRFSAERLKGVDSTLKIQPAKLEDSAVYLCASSSNRESNQPQHFGDGTRLSIL.

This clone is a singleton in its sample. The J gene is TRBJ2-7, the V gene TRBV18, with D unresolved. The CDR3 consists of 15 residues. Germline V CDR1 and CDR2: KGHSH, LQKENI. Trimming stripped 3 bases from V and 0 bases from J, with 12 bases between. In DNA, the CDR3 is TGTGCCAGCTCACCGTTTGAGCGACGCTCCTACGAGCAGTACTTC. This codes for CASSPFERRSYEQYF.

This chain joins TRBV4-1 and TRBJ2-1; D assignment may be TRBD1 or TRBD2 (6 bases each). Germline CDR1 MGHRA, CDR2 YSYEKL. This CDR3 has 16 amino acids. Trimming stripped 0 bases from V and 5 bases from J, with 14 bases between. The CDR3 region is CASSQDPGASHNEQFF. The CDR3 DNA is TGCGCCAGCAGCCAAGATCCGGGGGCCTCACACAATGAGCAGTTCTTC.

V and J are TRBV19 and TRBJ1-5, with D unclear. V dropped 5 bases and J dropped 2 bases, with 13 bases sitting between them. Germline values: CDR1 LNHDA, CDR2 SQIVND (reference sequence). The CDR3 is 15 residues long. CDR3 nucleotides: TGTGCCAGTAGTCTCGGGAGCCCAGGCAATCAGCCCCAGCATTTT. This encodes CASSLGSPGNQPQHF.

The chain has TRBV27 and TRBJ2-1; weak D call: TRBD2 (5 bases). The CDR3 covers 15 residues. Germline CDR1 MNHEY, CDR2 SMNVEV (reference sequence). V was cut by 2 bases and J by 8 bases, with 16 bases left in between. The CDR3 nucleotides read TGTGCCAGCAGTTTAGGCGGGCCTCGGTGGGATGAGCAGTTCTTC. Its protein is CASSLGGPRWDEQFF.

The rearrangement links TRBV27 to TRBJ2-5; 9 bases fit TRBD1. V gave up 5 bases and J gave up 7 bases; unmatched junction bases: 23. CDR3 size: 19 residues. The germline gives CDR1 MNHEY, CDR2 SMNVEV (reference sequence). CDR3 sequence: CASSRRTGTGIDHSGTQYF. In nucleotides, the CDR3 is TGTGCCAGCAGTCGCCGGACCGGGACAGGGATCGACCACTCGGGGACCCAGTACTTC.

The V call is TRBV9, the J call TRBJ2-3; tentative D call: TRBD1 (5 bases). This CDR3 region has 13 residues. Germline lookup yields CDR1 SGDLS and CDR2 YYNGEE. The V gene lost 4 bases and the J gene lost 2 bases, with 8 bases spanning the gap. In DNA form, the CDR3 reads TGTGCCAGCAGCCCGGACATCACAGATACGCAGTATTTT. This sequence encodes CASSPDITDTQYF. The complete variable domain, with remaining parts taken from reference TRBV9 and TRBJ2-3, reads DSGVTQTPKHLITATGQRVTLRCSPRSGDLSVYWYQQSLDQGLQFLIQYYNGEERAKGNILERFSAQQFPDLHSELNLSSLELGDSALYFCASSPDITDTQYFGPGTRLTVL.

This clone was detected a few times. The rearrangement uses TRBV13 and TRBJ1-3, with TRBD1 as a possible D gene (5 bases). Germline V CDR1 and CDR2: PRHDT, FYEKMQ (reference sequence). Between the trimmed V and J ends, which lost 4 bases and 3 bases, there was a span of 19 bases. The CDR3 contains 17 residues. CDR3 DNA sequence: TGTGCCAGCAGCTCCGCCCGCTCAGGGTCTGGTGGAAACACCATATATTTT. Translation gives CASSSARSGSGGNTIYF. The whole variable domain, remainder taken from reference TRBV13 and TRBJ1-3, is AAGVIQSPRHLIKEKRETATLKCYPIPRHDTVYWYQQGPGQDPQFLISFYEKMQSDKGSIPDRFSAQQFSDYHSELNMSSLELGDSALYFCASSSARSGSGGNTIYFGEGSWLTVV.